The table lists the clone carrying this T cell receptor beta chain with a count of one. This sample was taken from a study of blood T cell repertoires in COVID-19. This CDR3 comprises 14 residues. From germline, CDR1 is LGHDT and CDR2 YNNKEL (reference sequence). Unmatched junction bases numbered 11, after V lost 2 bases and J lost 10 bases. Libraries were prepared by immunoSEQ multiplex PCR; TCRdb keeps only in-frame clonotypes and omits some of them. The sample lists under 200,000 clones, more than 75% seen once, with roughly 5% in the top ten. The clonotype was recovered from a woman aged 45-60 years with COVID-19, enrolled during active disease. This rearrangement joins TRBV3-1 (or the pseudogene TRBV3-2) to TRBJ2-7; 7 bases match TRBD1. The sequenced sample consisted of peripheral blood. DNA of the CDR3: TGTGCCAGCAGCCAAATTCGACCCGGACAGGTCCAGTACTTC. It yields the protein CASSQIRPGQVQYF.